This T cell receptor beta chain is from a study of shared clonotypes between healthy human individuals. Study-wide results and limits: Memory subsets generally showed smaller estimated richness than naive subsets did. Sorted-subset sequencing was shown by rarefaction to be incomplete despite large depth. The low donor count limited represented genetic and exposure-history diversity.

Once extracted for a subset, genomic DNA was divided evenly among several immunoSEQ plates. Profiling relied on immunoSEQ multiplex PCR, and the TCRdb table lists in-frame clones only, not all of them. The sample yields millions of clones, approximately 90% seen once. The CDR3 sequence is 14 residues long. Germline CDR1 reads MNHEY; CDR2 reads SVGAGI. Trimming removed 8 bases from V and 7 bases from J, with 15 bases in between. As for this clone: Its antigen is unknown.

The sample consisted of naive CD4+ T cells sorted from blood. Sample subset: CD45RA+ positively selected. The chain combines TRBV6-5 with TRBJ1-6; D ambiguous. This clonotype originated in a man between 18 and 29 years old in good health. The CDR3 reads CASRRTTQNSPLHF. In nucleotides, the CDR3 is TGTGCCAGCCGACGGACGACCCAGAATTCACCCCTCCACTTT.